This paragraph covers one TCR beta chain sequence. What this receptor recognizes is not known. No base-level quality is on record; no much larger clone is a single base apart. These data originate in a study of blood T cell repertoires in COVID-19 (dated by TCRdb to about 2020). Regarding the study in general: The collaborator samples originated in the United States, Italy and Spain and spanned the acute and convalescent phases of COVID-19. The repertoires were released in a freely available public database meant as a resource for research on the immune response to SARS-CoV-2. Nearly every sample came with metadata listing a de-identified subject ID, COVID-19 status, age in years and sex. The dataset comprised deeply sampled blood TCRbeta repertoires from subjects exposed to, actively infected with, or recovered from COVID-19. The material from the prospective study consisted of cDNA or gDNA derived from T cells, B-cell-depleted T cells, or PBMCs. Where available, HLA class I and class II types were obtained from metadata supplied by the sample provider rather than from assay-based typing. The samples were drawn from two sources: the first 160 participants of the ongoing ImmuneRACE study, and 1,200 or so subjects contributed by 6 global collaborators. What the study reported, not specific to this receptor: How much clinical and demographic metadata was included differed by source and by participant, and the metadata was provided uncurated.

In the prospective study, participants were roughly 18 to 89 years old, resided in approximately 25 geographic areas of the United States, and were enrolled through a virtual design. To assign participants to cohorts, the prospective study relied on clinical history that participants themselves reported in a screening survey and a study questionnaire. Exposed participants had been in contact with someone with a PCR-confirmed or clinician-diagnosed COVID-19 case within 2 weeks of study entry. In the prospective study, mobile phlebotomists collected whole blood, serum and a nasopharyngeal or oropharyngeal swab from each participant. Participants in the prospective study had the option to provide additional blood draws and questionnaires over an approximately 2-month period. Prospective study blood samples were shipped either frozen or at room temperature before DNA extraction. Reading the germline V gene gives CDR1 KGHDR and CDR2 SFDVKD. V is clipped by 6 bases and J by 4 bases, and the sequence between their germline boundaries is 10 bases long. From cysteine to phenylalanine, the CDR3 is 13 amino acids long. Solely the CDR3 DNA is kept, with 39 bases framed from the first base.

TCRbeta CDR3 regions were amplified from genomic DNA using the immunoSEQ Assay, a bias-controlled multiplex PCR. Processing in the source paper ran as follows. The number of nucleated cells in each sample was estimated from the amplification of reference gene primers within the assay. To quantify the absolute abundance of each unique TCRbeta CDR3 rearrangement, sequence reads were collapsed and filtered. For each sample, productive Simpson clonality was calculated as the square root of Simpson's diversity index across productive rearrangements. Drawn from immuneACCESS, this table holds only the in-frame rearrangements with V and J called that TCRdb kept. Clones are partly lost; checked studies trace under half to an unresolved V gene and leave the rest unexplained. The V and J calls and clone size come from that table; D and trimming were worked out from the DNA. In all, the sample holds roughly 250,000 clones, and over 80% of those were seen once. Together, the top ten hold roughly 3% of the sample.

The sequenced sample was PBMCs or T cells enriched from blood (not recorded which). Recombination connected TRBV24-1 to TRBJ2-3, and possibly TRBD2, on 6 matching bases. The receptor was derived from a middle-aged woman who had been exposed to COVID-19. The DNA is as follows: TGTGCCACCAGTATACCGGGGGCAGATACGCAGTATTTT. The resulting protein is CATSIPGADTQYF.